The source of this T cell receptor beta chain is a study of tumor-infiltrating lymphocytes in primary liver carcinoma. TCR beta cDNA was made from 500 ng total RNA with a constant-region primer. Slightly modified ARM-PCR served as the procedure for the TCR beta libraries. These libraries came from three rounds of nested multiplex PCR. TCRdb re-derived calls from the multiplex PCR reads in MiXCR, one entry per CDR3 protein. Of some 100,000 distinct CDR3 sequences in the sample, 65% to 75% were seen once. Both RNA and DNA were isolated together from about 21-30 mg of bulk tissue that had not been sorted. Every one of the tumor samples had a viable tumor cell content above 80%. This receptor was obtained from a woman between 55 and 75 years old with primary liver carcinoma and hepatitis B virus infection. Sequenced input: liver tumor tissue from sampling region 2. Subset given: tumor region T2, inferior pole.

CDR3 sequence (DNA): TGTGCCAGCAGTAAGGACGCCGGCTACGAGCAGTACTTC. Protein sequence: CASSKDAGYEQYF. The V call is TRBV6-5, the J call TRBJ2-7; D not resolved. This CDR3 has 13 amino acids. Germline-derived CDR1 and CDR2 are MNHEY and SVGAGI. The V gene lost 5 bases and the J gene lost 3 bases, with 11 bases spanning the gap.